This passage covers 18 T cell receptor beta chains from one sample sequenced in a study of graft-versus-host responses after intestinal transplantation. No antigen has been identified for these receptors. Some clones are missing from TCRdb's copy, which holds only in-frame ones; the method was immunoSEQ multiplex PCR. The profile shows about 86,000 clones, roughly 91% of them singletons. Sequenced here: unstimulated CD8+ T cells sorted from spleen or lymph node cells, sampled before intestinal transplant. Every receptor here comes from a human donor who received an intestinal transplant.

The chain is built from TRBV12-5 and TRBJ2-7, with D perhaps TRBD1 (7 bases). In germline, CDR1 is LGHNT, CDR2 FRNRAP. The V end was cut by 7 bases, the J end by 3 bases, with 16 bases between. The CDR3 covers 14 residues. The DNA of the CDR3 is TGTGCTAGTGCCCCCGCGGGACAGCGCTACGAGCAGTACTTC. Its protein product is CASAPAGQRYEQYF.

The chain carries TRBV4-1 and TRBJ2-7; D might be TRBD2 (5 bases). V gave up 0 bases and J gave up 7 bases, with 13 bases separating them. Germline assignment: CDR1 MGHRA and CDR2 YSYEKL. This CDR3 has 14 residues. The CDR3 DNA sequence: TGCGCCAGCAGCCAAGAATACTCTAGCCGGGAGCAGTACTTC. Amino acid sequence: CASSQEYSSREQYF.

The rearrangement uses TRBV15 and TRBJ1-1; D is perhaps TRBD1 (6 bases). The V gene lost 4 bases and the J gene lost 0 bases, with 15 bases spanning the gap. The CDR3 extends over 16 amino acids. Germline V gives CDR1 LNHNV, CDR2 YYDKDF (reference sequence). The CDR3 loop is CATSMERTAMNTEAFF. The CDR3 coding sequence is TGTGCCACCAGCATGGAACGGACAGCTATGAACACTGAAGCTTTCTTT.

CDR3 coding DNA: TGTGCCAGCACCCGTCTGGGACAGCTTTCTGGAAACACCATATATTTT. Its protein product is CASTRLGQLSGNTIYF. The chain uses TRBV7-9 and TRBJ1-3; TRBD1 aligns across 7 bases. The CDR3 sequence is 16 residues long. Germline V gene sequence: CDR1 SEHNR, CDR2 FQNEAQ (reference sequence). Germline trimming cut 7 bases from V and 1 base from J; bases unmatched to any gene: 10.

The CDR3 bases are TGTGCCAGTAGTTTAGGGACAGGGGACGAGCAGTACTTC. Translation: CASSLGTGDEQYF. V gene TRBV19 combines with J gene TRBJ2-7, with 10 bases that match TRBD1. Losses at the gene ends were 5 bases for V and 5 bases for J; bases not matched to a gene: 3. The CDR3 loop spans 13 amino acids. Germline assignment: CDR1 LNHDA and CDR2 SQIVND (reference sequence).

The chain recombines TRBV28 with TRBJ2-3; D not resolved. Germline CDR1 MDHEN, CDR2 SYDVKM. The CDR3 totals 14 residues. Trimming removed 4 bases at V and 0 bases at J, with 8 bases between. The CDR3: CASSSTGSTDTQYF. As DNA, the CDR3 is TGTGCCAGCAGTTCGACGGGTAGCACAGATACGCAGTATTTT.

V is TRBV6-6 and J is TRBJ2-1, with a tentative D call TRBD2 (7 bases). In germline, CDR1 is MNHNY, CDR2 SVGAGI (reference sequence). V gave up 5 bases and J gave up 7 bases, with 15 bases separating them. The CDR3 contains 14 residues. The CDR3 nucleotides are TGTGCCAGCAGTAGTTCGGGGGGCTGGAATGAGCAGTTCTTC. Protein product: CASSSSGGWNEQFF.

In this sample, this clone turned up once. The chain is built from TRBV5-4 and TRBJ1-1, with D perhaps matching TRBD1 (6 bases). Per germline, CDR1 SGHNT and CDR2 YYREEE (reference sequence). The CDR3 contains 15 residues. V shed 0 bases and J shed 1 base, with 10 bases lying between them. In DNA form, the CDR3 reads TGTGCCAGCAGCTTGGTGGGGGCCCAGAACACTGAAGCTTTCTTT. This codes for CASSLVGAQNTEAFF.

Here the CDR3 reads CASSLAEQGADTQYF. CDR3 in DNA: TGCGCCAGCAGCTTGGCCGAACAGGGAGCGGATACGCAGTATTTT. This rearrangement joins TRBV5-1 to TRBJ2-3; tentative D call: TRBD1 (6 bases). Germline CDR1 reads SGHRS; CDR2 reads YFSETQ. The CDR3 sequence is 15 residues long. Trimming shortened V by 0 bases and J by 6 bases, and 14 bases separated the two germline ends.

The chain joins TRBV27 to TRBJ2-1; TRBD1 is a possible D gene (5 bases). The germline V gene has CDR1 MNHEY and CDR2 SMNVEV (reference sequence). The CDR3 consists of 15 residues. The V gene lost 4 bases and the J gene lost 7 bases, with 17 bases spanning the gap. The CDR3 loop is CASSSTGWVRNEQFF. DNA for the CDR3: TGTGCCAGCAGTTCCACAGGTTGGGTGCGTAATGAGCAGTTCTTC.

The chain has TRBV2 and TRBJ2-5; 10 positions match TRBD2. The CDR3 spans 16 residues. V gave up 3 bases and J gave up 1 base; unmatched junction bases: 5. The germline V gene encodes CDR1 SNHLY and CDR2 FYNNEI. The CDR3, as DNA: TGTGCCAGCAGTGACTTACTAGCGGGGTCCCAAGAGACCCAGTACTTC. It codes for CASSDLLAGSQETQYF.

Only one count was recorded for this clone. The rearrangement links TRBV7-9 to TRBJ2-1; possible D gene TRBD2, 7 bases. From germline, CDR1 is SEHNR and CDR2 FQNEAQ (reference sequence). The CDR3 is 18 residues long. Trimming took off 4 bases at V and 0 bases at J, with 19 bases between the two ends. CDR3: CASSSPPGGRSSYNEQFF. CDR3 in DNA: TGTGCCAGCAGCTCCCCCCCGGGGGGCCGGAGCTCCTACAATGAGCAGTTCTTC.

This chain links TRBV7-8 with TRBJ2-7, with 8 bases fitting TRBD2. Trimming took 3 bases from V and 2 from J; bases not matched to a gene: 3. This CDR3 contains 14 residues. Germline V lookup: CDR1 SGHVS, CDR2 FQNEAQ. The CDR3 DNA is TGTGCCAGCAGCTTGAGGGGACTAGCCTACGAGCAGTACTTC. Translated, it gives CASSLRGLAYEQYF. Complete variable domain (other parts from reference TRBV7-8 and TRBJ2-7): GAGVSQSPRYKVAKRGQDVALRCDPISGHVSLFWYQQALGQGPEFLTYFQNEAQLDKSGLPSDRFFAERPEGSVSTLKIQRTQQEDSAVYLCASSLRGLAYEQYFGPGTRLTVT.

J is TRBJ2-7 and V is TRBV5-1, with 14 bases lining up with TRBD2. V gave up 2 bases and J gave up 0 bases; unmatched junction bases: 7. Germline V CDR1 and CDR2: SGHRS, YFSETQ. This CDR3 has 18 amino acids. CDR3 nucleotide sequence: TGCGCCAGCAGCTTCGGGACTAGCGGGAGCCTATTCTCCTACGAGCAGTACTTC. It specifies CASSFGTSGSLFSYEQYF. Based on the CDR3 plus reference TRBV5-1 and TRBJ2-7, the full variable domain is KAGVTQTPRYLIKTRGQQVTLSCSPISGHRSVSWYQQTPGQGLQFLFEYFSETQRNKGNFPGRFSGRQFSNSRSEMNVSTLELGDSALYLCASSFGTSGSLFSYEQYFGPGTRLTVT.

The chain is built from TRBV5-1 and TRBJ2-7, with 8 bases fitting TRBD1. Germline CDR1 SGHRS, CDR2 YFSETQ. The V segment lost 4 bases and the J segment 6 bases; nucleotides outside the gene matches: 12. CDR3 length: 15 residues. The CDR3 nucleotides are TGCGCCAGCAGCCCCACCGGGACAGGAGGTGTCGAGCAGTACTTC. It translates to CASSPTGTGGVEQYF.

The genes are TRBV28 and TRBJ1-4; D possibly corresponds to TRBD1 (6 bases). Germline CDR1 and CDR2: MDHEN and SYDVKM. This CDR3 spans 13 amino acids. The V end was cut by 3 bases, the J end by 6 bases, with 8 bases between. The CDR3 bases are TGTGCCAGCAGTTTGGGGGCCGATGAAAAACTGTTTTTT. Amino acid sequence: CASSLGADEKLFF. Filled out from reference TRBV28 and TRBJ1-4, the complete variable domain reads DVKVTQSSRYLVKRTGEKVFLECVQDMDHENMFWYRQDPGLGLRLIYFSYDVKMKEKGDIPEGYSVSREKKERFSLILESASTNQTSMYLCASSLGADEKLFFGSGTQLSVL.

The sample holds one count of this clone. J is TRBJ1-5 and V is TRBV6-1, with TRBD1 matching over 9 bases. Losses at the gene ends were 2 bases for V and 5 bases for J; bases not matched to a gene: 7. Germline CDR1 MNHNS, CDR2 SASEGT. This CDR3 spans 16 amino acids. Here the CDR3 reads CASSEPTGTGHQPQHF. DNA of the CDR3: TGTGCCAGCAGTGAACCCACCGGGACAGGGCATCAGCCCCAGCATTTT.

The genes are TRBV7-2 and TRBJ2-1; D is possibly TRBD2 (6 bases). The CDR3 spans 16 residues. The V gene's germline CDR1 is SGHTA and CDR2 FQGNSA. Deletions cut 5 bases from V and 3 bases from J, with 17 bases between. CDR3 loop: CASSHGGRPVYNEQFF. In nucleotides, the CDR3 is TGTGCCAGCAGCCACGGAGGGCGGCCGGTCTACAATGAGCAGTTCTTC.